Listed here are 5 T cell receptor beta chains from one sample, sequenced in a study of shared clonotypes between healthy human individuals. Only in-frame clones appear in the TCRdb table, and some are missing; sequencing was by immunoSEQ multiplex PCR. The data hold around 700,000 clones, with 73% observed a single time. Sample: memory CD4+ T cells sorted from blood. The subset here: CD45RA-negative fraction. The receptors stem from a woman in her 30s in good health.

This chain links TRBV14 with TRBJ2-2; D is perhaps TRBD2 (7 bases). V dropped 1 base and J dropped 7 bases, with 13 bases sitting between them. This CDR3 region has 15 residues. Looked up from germline, CDR1 is SGHDN and CDR2 is FVKESK. CDR3 region: CASSQVAGAGGELFF. The CDR3 nucleotides read TGTGCCAGCAGCCAAGTTGCGGGGGCCGGCGGGGAGCTGTTTTTT.

In nucleotides, the CDR3 is TGTGCCAGCAGCGCACCGGCCGAGCAGTACTTC. Translating it yields CASSAPAEQYF. V usage is TRBV28 and J usage is TRBJ2-7, with unresolved D. The V and J ends lost 6 bases and 6 bases respectively, with 9 bases between them. The germline V gene encodes CDR1 MDHEN and CDR2 SYDVKM. The CDR3 has 11 amino acids.

This clone was seen only a few times. The same CDR3 arises from other DNA sequences in this sample as well. The chain employs TRBV18 and TRBJ2-6; a weak D match, TRBD2 (5 bases). The CDR3 covers 16 residues. V lost 0 bases and J lost 0, with 6 bases in between. The V gene's germline CDR1 is KGHSH and CDR2 LQKENI. The CDR3 reads CASSPPGSSGANVLTF. The CDR3 bases are TGTGCCAGCTCACCACCGGGGAGCTCTGGGGCCAACGTCCTGACTTTC.

The chain combines TRBV27 with TRBJ1-1, with D uncertain. Germline lookup yields CDR1 MNHEY and CDR2 SMNVEV (reference sequence). With 6 bases removed from V and 5 bases from J, the gap between germline ends came to 22 bases. The CDR3 length is 16 residues. As DNA, the CDR3 is TGTGCCAGCAGATCCGACTTTTTTGGAGGTGGTACTGAAGCTTTCTTT. Protein product: CASRSDFFGGGTEAFF.

This rearrangement joins TRBV15 to TRBJ1-3; possible D gene TRBD1, 5 bases. The CDR3 extends over 14 amino acids. With 0 bases removed from V and 3 bases from J, the gap between germline ends came to 6 bases. Per the germline V gene, CDR1 is LNHNV and CDR2 is YYDKDF (reference sequence). The CDR3 loop is CATSREGDGNTIYF. The DNA of the CDR3 is TGTGCCACCAGCAGAGAGGGGGATGGAAACACCATATATTTT. The whole variable domain, remainder taken from reference TRBV15 and TRBJ1-3, is DAMVIQNPRYQVTQFGKPVTLSCSQTLNHNVMYWYQQKSSQAPKLLFHYYDKDFNNEADTPDNFQSRRPNTSFCFLDIRSPGLGDTAMYLCATSREGDGNTIYFGEGSWLTVV.